This entry lists 30 T cell receptor beta chains sequenced from one sample in a study of shared clonotypes between healthy human individuals. Profiling relied on immunoSEQ multiplex PCR, and the TCRdb table lists in-frame clones only, not all of them. The table includes roughly 2,000,000 clones, roughly 95% detected once. CD45RO-negative cells were positively selected for CCR7, leaving out terminally differentiated effector memory CD45RA+ cells. Input material: naive CD8+ T cells sorted from blood. The receptors originated from a man aged 18 to 35 in good health.

The chain links TRBV19 to TRBJ1-1; 9 bases match TRBD1. The J segment lost 3 bases and the V segment lost 3 bases, leaving 8 bases of the junction unmatched. Germline V gives CDR1 LNHDA, CDR2 SQIVND (reference sequence). The CDR3 runs to 16 residues. The CDR3: CASSIIYRGQDTEAFF. The DNA of the CDR3 is TGTGCCAGTAGTATTATTTACAGGGGGCAAGACACTGAAGCTTTCTTT.

The chain couples TRBV7-9 to TRBJ2-7; D perhaps matches TRBD2 (6 bases). The CDR3 totals 13 residues. Looked up from germline, CDR1 is SEHNR and CDR2 is FQNEAQ (reference sequence). Trimming left V 5 bases short and J 5 bases short, with 13 bases between. The CDR3: CASSPPGGNEQYF. In nucleotides, the CDR3 is TGTGCCAGCAGCCCCCCCGGGGGTAACGAGCAGTACTTC. The whole variable domain, remainder taken from reference TRBV7-9 and TRBJ2-7, is DTGVSQNPRHKITKRGQNVTFRCDPISEHNRLYWYRQTLGQGPEFLTYFQNEAQLEKSRLLSDRFSAERPKGSFSTLEIQRTEQGDSAMYLCASSPPGGNEQYFGPGTRLTVT.

This chain uses TRBV14 with TRBJ2-7; tentative D call: TRBD2 (5 bases). Germline CDR1 and CDR2: SGHDN and FVKESK. V was pared by 5 bases and J by 0 bases, with 14 bases between. The CDR3 sequence is 15 residues long. CDR3: CASSSPGSSSYEQYF. Written as DNA, the CDR3 is TGTGCCAGCAGCTCACCGGGGTCCAGCTCCTACGAGCAGTACTTC.

The chain uses TRBV7-9 and TRBJ2-5; TRBD2 matches at 8 bases. This CDR3 contains 12 residues. Germline V CDR1 and CDR2: SEHNR, FQNEAQ (reference sequence). The ends lost 4 bases at V and 5 bases at J; junction bases unmatched: 0. This chain's CDR3 is CASSWTSETQYF. The CDR3 bases are TGTGCCAGCAGCTGGACTAGCGAGACCCAGTACTTC.

The chain is built from TRBV4-3 and TRBJ2-7, with 11 bases that match TRBD1. After removal of 4 bases from V and 7 bases from J, the junction contained 9 bases not matched to a gene. From germline, CDR1 is LGHNA and CDR2 YSLEER. This CDR3 spans 15 amino acids. The CDR3 here is CASSPGQGAFYEQYF. In DNA, the CDR3 is TGCGCCAGCAGCCCAGGACAGGGGGCCTTCTATGAGCAGTACTTC.

The CDR3 DNA sequence: TGTGCCAGCAGCTCAGGGACAGGGGGCTTTAACTATGGCTACACCTTC. Protein product: CASSSGTGGFNYGYTF. The rearrangement links TRBV11-2 to TRBJ1-2; TRBD1 matches 12 bases. Germline trimming cut 4 bases from V and 1 base from J; bases unmatched to any gene: 4. The CDR3 has 16 residues. Germline V CDR1 and CDR2: SGHAT, FQNNGV.

The V gene is TRBV6-1, the J gene TRBJ1-5; D might be TRBD1 (6 bases). The CDR3 length is 14 residues. Germline CDR1 is MNHNS and CDR2 is SASEGT. Trimming took 8 bases from V and 5 from J, leaving 16 bases between them. CDR3: CASLAGGSYQPQHF. CDR3 sequence (DNA): TGTGCCAGCCTGGCGGGGGGCTCATATCAGCCCCAGCATTTT.

This sequence joins TRBV6-7 and TRBJ1-2, with a tentative D call TRBD1 (5 bases). TRBV6-7 is identified as an open reading frame with a role that is uncertain. This CDR3 has 18 residues. Trimming pared 0 bases from V and 8 bases from J, leaving 25 bases between. The CDR3 DNA reads as TGTGCCAGCAGTTACTCGAGGCACACAGGCCAGGGTTTTAACGGCTACACCTTC. Its translation is CASSYSRHTGQGFNGYTF.

The CDR3 protein is CASSDLLSGRAQRGEQFF. In DNA, the CDR3 is TGCGCCAGCAGTGACCTCCTTAGCGGGAGGGCCCAGAGGGGGGAGCAGTTCTTC. The rearrangement joins TRBV10-2 to TRBJ2-1, with 11 positions matching TRBD2. CDR1 is WSHSY and CDR2 is SAAADI in the germline V gene. The CDR3 covers 18 residues. Unmatched junction bases numbered 17, after V lost 3 bases and J lost 10 bases.

V is TRBV4-1 and J is TRBJ1-4, with D possibly being TRBD1 (5 bases). V was trimmed by 4 bases and J by 2 bases, leaving 8 bases between them. Germline loops: CDR1 MGHRA, CDR2 YSYEKL. This CDR3 is built from 14 residues. The DNA of the CDR3 is TGCGCCAGCAGCCCCGGGACGACTAATGAAAAACTGTTTTTT. This gives the protein CASSPGTTNEKLFF.

V usage is TRBV10-3 and J usage is TRBJ2-7, with 10 bases that match TRBD1. Unmatched junction bases numbered 5, after V lost 3 bases and J lost 3 bases. From germline, CDR1 is ENHRY and CDR2 SYGVKD. This CDR3 has 15 residues. CDR3 loop: CAISEAGTGVYEQYF. The CDR3 region has the DNA TGTGCCATCAGTGAAGCCGGGACAGGGGTCTACGAGCAGTACTTC.

V usage is TRBV7-9 and J usage is TRBJ1-1; possible D gene TRBD1, 5 bases. The CDR3 runs 17 residues. The V gene's germline CDR1 is SEHNR and CDR2 FQNEAQ (reference sequence). V lost 8 bases and J 0 bases, leaving 22 bases between the germline ends. In DNA form, the CDR3 reads TGTGCCAGCGGCGGGGGAAGAGTCTCTGGGTTGAACACTGAAGCTTTCTTT. This sequence encodes CASGGGRVSGLNTEAFF.

The chain links TRBV9 to TRBJ2-1; perhaps D is TRBD1 or TRBD2 (6 bases each). V was pared by 7 bases and J by 8 bases, with 19 bases between. This CDR3 is built from 14 residues. Germline lookup yields CDR1 SGDLS and CDR2 YYNGEE. The chain's CDR3 is CASGRRGAGDEQFF. The DNA of the CDR3 is TGTGCCAGCGGACGAAGGGGGGCTGGTGATGAGCAGTTCTTC.

The V call is TRBV5-1, the J call TRBJ2-5, with 7 bases lining up with TRBD2. The CDR3 has 15 residues. V lost 5 bases and J lost 0; bases outside the gene matches: 7. Germline V gene lookup returns CDR1 SGHRS and CDR2 YFSETQ. CDR3 sequence: CASRDVTSHQETQYF. CDR3 DNA sequence: TGCGCCAGCAGGGACGTGACTAGCCACCAAGAGACCCAGTACTTC. The entire variable domain, with the rest obtained from reference TRBV5-1 and TRBJ2-5, is as follows: KAGVTQTPRYLIKTRGQQVTLSCSPISGHRSVSWYQQTPGQGLQFLFEYFSETQRNKGNFPGRFSGRQFSNSRSEMNVSTLELGDSALYLCASRDVTSHQETQYFGPGTRLLVL.

The chain employs TRBV7-9 and TRBJ2-2, with TRBD2 matching 9 bases. Germline trimming cut 5 bases from V and 1 base from J; bases unmatched to any gene: 5. CDR3 length: 16 amino acids. The germline V gene has CDR1 SEHNR and CDR2 FQNEAQ (reference sequence). The DNA of the CDR3 is TGTGCCAGCAGCGGAGAGCGGGAGGAGAACACCGGGGAGCTGTTTTTT. Its protein product is CASSGEREENTGELFF.

The rearrangement uses TRBV5-6 and TRBJ2-7; TRBD2 agrees at 10 bases. CDR3 length equals 15 residues. V dropped 4 bases and J dropped 4; count of bases not matched to a gene: 8. CDR1 and CDR2 from the germline V gene are SGHDT and YYEEEE. CDR3 region: CASSLGLAEFYEQYF. DNA of the CDR3: TGTGCCAGCAGCCTCGGACTAGCGGAATTTTACGAGCAGTACTTC.

The rearrangement links TRBV30 to TRBJ2-3; tentative D call: TRBD1 (5 bases). The CDR3 covers 13 residues. Looked up from germline, CDR1 is GTSNPN and CDR2 is SVGIG (reference sequence). V lost 0 bases, J lost 5 bases, and 9 bases lay in between. In DNA form, the CDR3 reads TGTGCCTGGAGTGTACTCAGGGTAGATACGCAGTATTTT. Residues: CAWSVLRVDTQYF.

This chain connects TRBV4-2 to TRBJ2-7; 9 bases fit TRBD2. J was trimmed by 0 bases and V by 2 bases; bases with no gene match: 5. The CDR3 has 16 amino acids. The germline V gene has CDR1 LGHNA and CDR2 YNFKEQ. CDR3 sequence reads: CASSQTTSGFSYEQYF. The CDR3, as DNA: TGTGCCAGCAGCCAAACGACTAGCGGATTCTCCTACGAGCAGTACTTC.

This chain's CDR3 is CASERSTGATSYEQYF. The CDR3 DNA reads as TGTGCCAGCGAGCGTTCGACGGGGGCCACGTCCTACGAGCAGTACTTC. This chain connects TRBV7-8 to TRBJ2-7; D is possibly TRBD1 or TRBD2 (6 bases each). Trimming shortened V by 8 bases and J by 1 base, and 21 bases separated the two germline ends. Germline assignment: CDR1 SGHVS and CDR2 FQNEAQ. The CDR3 extends over 16 amino acids. Supplemented by reference TRBV7-8 and TRBJ2-7, the full variable domain reads GAGVSQSPRYKVAKRGQDVALRCDPISGHVSLFWYQQALGQGPEFLTYFQNEAQLDKSGLPSDRFFAERPEGSVSTLKIQRTQQEDSAVYLCASERSTGATSYEQYFGPGTRLTVT.

This chain links TRBV13 with TRBJ2-7; D may be TRBD1 (5 bases). V was trimmed by 5 bases and J by 0 bases, leaving 14 bases between them. This CDR3 is 15 amino acids long. The germline V gene has CDR1 PRHDT and CDR2 FYEKMQ (reference sequence). The CDR3 DNA follows: TGTGCCAGCAGCAACACCCTCGACAGCTCCTACGAGCAGTACTTC. Translating gives CASSNTLDSSYEQYF.

The V and J genes are TRBV4-2 and TRBJ2-5, with a possible D match to TRBD1 (5 bases). Trimming left V 1 base short and J 1 base short, with 19 bases between. The CDR3 spans 18 residues. The germline gives CDR1 LGHNA, CDR2 YNFKEQ. CDR3 in DNA: TGTGCCAGCAGCCAAGCTGGTAGGGGTGAAGGAATCCAAGAGACCCAGTACTTC. It codes for CASSQAGRGEGIQETQYF.

This clone has a single count. This chain uses TRBV29-1 with TRBJ2-6, with D hard to call. The CDR3 loop spans 14 amino acids. The V and J ends lost 5 bases and 0 bases respectively, with 8 bases between them. Germline-derived CDR1 and CDR2 are SQVTM and ANQGSEA. CDR3 region: CSVCNLSGANVLTF. The DNA of the CDR3 is TGCAGCGTTTGTAATCTCTCTGGGGCCAACGTCCTGACTTTC.

This chain connects TRBV5-5 to TRBJ1-3; D gene unclear. CDR3 length: 17 amino acids. Looked up from germline, CDR1 is SGHKS and CDR2 is YYEKEE (reference sequence). V gave up 4 bases and J gave up 0 bases, with 17 bases separating them. Written as DNA, the CDR3 is TGTGCCAGCAGCGCGGAGGACGGGCTCTTCTCTGGAAACACCATATATTTT. Translated: CASSAEDGLFSGNTIYF.

The V and J genes are TRBV7-9 and TRBJ2-5; 13 bases align to TRBD2. Germline V gives CDR1 SEHNR, CDR2 FQNEAQ (reference sequence). The CDR3 covers 16 residues. After removal of 1 base from V and 2 bases from J, the junction contained 1 base not matched to a gene. The CDR3 bases are TGTGCCAGCAGCTTAGGGGGACTAGCGGGGCAAGAGACCCAGTACTTC. Amino acid sequence: CASSLGGLAGQETQYF. The entire variable domain, with the rest obtained from reference TRBV7-9 and TRBJ2-5, is as follows: DTGVSQNPRHKITKRGQNVTFRCDPISEHNRLYWYRQTLGQGPEFLTYFQNEAQLEKSRLLSDRFSAERPKGSFSTLEIQRTEQGDSAMYLCASSLGGLAGQETQYFGPGTRLLVL.

The gene calls are TRBV19 and TRBJ2-4; D is possibly TRBD1 (5 bases). The CDR3 consists of 17 residues. CDR1 is LNHDA, CDR2 SQIVND, per germline (reference sequence). V lost 0 bases and J lost 0, with 12 bases in between. CDR3 amino acids: CASSIEDSPSAKNIQYF. CDR3 DNA: TGTGCCAGTAGTATAGAAGACAGCCCATCAGCCAAAAACATTCAGTACTTC.

A single count supports this clone. V is TRBV5-4 and J is TRBJ2-3; the match to TRBD2 covers 7 bases. The J segment lost 0 bases and the V segment lost 4 bases, leaving 2 bases of the junction unmatched. There are 14 residues in the CDR3. Germline CDR1 is SGHNT and CDR2 is YYREEE (reference sequence). The CDR3, as DNA: TGTGCCAGCAGCCGGGACTACAGCACAGATACGCAGTATTTT. This sequence encodes CASSRDYSTDTQYF.

A remark on this clone: Additional DNA sequences in this sample encode the identical CDR3. The V call is TRBV5-1, the J call TRBJ2-1, with D perhaps matching TRBD1 or TRBD2 (5 bases each). The CDR3 spans 15 residues. Trimming took off 1 base at V and 0 bases at J, with 8 bases between the two ends. In germline, CDR1 is SGHRS, CDR2 YFSETQ. The CDR3 spells CASSLTGPSYNEQFF. The CDR3 DNA reads as TGCGCCAGCAGCTTGACGGGACCCTCCTACAATGAGCAGTTCTTC. Supplemented by reference TRBV5-1 and TRBJ2-1, the full variable domain reads KAGVTQTPRYLIKTRGQQVTLSCSPISGHRSVSWYQQTPGQGLQFLFEYFSETQRNKGNFPGRFSGRQFSNSRSEMNVSTLELGDSALYLCASSLTGPSYNEQFFGPGTRLTVL.

V and J are TRBV9 and TRBJ2-2; tentatively, D is TRBD2 (5 bases). CDR1 is SGDLS, CDR2 YYNGEE, per germline. This CDR3 comprises 12 residues. The V gene lost 7 bases and the J gene lost 3 bases, with 7 bases spanning the gap. CDR3 coding DNA: TGTGCCAGCGTGGGAGACACCGGGGAGCTGTTTTTT. Its translation is CASVGDTGELFF.

The chain uses TRBV5-1 and TRBJ2-5; 9 bases are a match to TRBD1. CDR3 length: 15 residues. Germline V gene sequence: CDR1 SGHRS, CDR2 YFSETQ. The V and J ends lost 3 bases and 1 base, in that order; junction bases with no gene match: 4. In DNA, the CDR3 is TGCGCCAGCAGCTCCGGGACAGGGATCCAAGAGACCCAGTACTTC. As protein: CASSSGTGIQETQYF.

This chain connects TRBV4-1 to TRBJ2-7, with 12 bases identical to TRBD2. Germline CDR1 MGHRA, CDR2 YSYEKL. CDR3 length equals 15 residues. The J segment lost 1 base and the V segment lost 5 bases, leaving 3 bases of the junction unmatched. Here the CDR3 DNA reads TGCGCCAGCAGCTACGGACTAGCGGGGTCCTACGAGCAGTACTTC. Translation gives CASSYGLAGSYEQYF.